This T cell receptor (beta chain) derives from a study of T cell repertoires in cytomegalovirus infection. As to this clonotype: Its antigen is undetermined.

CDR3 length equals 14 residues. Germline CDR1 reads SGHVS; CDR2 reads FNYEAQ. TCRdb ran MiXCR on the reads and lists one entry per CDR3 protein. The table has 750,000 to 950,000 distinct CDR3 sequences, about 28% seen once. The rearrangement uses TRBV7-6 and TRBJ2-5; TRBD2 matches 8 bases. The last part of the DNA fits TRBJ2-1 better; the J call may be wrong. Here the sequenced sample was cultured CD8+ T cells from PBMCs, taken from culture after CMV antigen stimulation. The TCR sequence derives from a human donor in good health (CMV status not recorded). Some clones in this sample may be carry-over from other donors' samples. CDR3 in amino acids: CASSLDSGGETQFF. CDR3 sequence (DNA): TGTGCCAGCAGCTTAGACTCGGGGGGGGAGACCCAGTTCTTC.